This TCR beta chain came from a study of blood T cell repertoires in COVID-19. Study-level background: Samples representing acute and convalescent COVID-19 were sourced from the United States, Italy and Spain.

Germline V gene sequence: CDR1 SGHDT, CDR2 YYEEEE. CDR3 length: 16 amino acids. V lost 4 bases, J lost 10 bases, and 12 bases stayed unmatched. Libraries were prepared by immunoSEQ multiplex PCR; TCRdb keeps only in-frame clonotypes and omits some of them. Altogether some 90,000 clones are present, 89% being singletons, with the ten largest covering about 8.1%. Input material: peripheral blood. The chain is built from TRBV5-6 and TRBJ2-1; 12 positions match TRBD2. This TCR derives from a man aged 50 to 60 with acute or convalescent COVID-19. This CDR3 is CASSDMGLAGPGEQFF. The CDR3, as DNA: TGTGCCAGCAGCGATATGGGACTAGCGGGCCCCGGAGAGCAGTTCTTC.